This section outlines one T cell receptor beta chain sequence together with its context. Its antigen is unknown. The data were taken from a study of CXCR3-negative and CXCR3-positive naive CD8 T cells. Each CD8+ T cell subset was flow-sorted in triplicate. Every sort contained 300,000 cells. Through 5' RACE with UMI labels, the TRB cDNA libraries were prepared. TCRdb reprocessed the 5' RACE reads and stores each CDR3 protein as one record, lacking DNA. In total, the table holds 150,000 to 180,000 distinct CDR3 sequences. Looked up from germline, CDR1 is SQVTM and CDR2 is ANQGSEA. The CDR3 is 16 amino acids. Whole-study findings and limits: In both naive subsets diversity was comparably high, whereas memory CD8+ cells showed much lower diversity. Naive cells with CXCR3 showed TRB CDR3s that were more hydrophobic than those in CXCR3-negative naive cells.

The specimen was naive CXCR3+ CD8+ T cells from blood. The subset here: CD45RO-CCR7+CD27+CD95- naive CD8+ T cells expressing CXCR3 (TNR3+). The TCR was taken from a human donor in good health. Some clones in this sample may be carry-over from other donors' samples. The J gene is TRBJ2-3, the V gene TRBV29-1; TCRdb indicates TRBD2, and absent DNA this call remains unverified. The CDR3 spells CSVWTSGREGTDTQYF.